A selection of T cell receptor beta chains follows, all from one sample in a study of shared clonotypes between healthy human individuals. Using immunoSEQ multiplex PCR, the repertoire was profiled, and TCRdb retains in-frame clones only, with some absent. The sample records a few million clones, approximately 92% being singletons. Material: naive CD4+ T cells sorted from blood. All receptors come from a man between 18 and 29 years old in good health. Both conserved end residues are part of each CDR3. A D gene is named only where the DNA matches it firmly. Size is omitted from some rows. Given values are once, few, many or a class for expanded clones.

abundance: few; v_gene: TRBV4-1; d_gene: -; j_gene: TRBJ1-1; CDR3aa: CASSRTSGEGTEAFF; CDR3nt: TGCGCCAGCAGCCGAACCTCGGGAGAGGGCACTGAAGCTTTCTTT
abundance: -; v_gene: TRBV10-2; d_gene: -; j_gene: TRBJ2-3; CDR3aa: CASSRPGSPDTQYF; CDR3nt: TGCGCCAGCAGTCGTCCGGGGAGCCCAGATACGCAGTATTTT
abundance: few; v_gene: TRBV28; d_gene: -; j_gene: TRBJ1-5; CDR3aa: CASTGLNQPQHF; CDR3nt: TGTGCCAGTACAGGGCTCAATCAGCCCCAGCATTTT
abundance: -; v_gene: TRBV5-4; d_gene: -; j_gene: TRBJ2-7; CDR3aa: CASSPSRGRYEQYF; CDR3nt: TGTGCCAGCAGCCCCTCAAGGGGTAGGTACGAGCAGTACTTC
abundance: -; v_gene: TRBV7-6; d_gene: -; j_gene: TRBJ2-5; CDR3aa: CASSLGSGLETQYF; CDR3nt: TGTGCCAGCAGCTTAGGTTCTGGTCTGGAGACCCAGTACTTC
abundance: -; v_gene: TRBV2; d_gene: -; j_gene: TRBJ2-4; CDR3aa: CASSSVELFGYIQYF; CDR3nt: TGTGCCAGCAGTTCGGTGGAACTATTTGGGTACATTCAGTACTTC
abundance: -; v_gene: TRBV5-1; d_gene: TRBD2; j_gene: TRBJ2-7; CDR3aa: CASSFPSGGVASYEQYF; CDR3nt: TGCGCCAGCAGCTTTCCTAGCGGGGGAGTCGCATCCTACGAGCAGTACTTC
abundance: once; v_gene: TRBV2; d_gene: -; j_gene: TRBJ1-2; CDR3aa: CASSEQGLVGYTF; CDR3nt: TGTGCCAGCAGTGAACAGGGGTTAGTCGGCTACACCTTC
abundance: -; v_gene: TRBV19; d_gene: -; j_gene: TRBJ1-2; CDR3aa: CASRRAGGYTF; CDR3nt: TGTGCCAGTAGGAGGGCAGGCGGCTACACCTTC
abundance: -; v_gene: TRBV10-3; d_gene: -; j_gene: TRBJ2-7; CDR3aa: CAISDPESRGHEQYF; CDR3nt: TGTGCCATCAGTGACCCAGAATCCCGGGGCCACGAGCAGTACTTC
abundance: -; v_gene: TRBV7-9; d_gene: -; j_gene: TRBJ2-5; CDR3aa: CASSFRVGETQYF; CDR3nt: TGTGCCAGCAGCTTTCGAGTAGGGGAGACCCAGTACTTC
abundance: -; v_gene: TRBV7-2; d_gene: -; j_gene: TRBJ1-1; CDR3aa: CASSSSTANTEAFF; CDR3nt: TGTGCCAGCAGCTCTTCGACAGCCAACACTGAAGCTTTCTTT
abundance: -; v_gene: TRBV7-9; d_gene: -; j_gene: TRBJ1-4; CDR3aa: CASSGGGGFAEKLFF; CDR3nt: TGTGCCAGCAGTGGAGGCGGGGGTTTCGCTGAAAAACTGTTTTTT
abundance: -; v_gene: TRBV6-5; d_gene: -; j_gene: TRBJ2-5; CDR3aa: CASSYSPYQETQYF; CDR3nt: TGTGCCAGCAGTTACTCACCGTACCAAGAGACCCAGTACTTC
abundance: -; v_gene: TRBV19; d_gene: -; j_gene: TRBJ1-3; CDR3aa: CASRQGFRSGNTIYF; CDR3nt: TGTGCCAGTAGGCAGGGGTTTCGCTCTGGAAACACCATATATTTT
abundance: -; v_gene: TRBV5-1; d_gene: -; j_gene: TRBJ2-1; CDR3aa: CASSPQGRGSYNEQFF; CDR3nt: TGCGCCAGCAGTCCCCAGGGGAGGGGATCCTACAATGAGCAGTTCTTC
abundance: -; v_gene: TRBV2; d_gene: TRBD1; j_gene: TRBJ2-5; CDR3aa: CASSATGARGETQYF; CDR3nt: TGTGCCAGCAGTGCCACAGGGGCTAGGGGAGAGACCCAGTACTTC
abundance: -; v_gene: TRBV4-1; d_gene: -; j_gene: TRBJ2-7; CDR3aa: CASRRVESSYEQYF; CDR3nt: TGCGCCAGCAGGAGGGTAGAGAGCTCCTACGAGCAGTACTTC
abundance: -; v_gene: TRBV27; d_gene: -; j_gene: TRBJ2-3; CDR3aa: CASSQDRGGAGGPMDTQYF; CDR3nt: TGTGCCAGCAGTCAGGACAGGGGAGGAGCGGGAGGCCCCATGGATACGCAGTATTTT
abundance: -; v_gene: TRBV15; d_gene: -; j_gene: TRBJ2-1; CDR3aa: CATSRDMNEQFF; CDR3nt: TGTGCCACCAGCAGAGATATGAATGAGCAGTTCTTC
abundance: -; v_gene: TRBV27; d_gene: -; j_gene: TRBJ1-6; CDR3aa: CASSLSSEGKPLHF; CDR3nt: TGTGCCAGCAGTTTATCGAGTGAGGGGAAACCCCTCCACTTT
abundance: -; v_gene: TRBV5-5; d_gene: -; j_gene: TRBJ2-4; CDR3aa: CASSLGREIAKNIQYF; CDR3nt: TGTGCCAGCAGCTTGGGGCGTGAGATTGCCAAAAACATTCAGTACTTC
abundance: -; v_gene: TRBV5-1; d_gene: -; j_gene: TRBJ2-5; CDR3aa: CASSLERAPGETQYF; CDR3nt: TGCGCCAGCAGCTTGGAGAGGGCGCCGGGTGAGACCCAGTACTTC
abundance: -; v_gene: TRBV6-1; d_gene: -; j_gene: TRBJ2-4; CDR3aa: CASTGGAVKNIQYF; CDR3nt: TGTGCCAGCACCGGAGGGGCGGTCAAAAACATTCAGTACTTC
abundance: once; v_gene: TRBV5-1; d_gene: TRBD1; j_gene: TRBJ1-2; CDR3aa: CASSSQGGASYGYTF; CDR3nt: TGCGCCAGCAGCTCACAGGGGGGCGCTAGCTATGGCTACACCTTC
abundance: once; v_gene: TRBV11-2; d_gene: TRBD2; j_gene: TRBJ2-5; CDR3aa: CASSLGLAGETQYF; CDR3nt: TGTGCCAGCAGCCTGGGACTAGCGGGTGAGACCCAGTACTTC
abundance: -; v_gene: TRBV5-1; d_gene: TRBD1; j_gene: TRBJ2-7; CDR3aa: CASSQTGDLPNEQYF; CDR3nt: TGCGCCAGCAGCCAGACAGGGGACCTCCCCAACGAGCAGTACTTC
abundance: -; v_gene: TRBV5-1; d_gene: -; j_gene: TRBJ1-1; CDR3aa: CASSSSGGNTEAFF; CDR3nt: TGCGCCAGCAGCTCATCGGGAGGGAACACTGAAGCTTTCTTT
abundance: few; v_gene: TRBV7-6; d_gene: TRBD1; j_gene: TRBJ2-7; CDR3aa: CASSLTGDEQYF; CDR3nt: TGTGCCAGCAGCTTGACAGGGGACGAGCAGTACTTC
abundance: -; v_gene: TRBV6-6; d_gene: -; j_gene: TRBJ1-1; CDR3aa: CASSYLVNTEAFF; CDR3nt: TGTGCCAGCAGTTATTTGGTGAACACTGAAGCTTTCTTT
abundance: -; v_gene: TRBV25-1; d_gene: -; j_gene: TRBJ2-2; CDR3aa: CASSVTGTPGGELFF; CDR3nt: TGTGCCAGCAGTGTCACCGGGACGCCCGGCGGGGAGCTGTTTTTT
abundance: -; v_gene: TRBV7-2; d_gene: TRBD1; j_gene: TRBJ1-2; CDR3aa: CASSPGTGVLLYTF; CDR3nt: TGTGCCAGCAGCCCCGGGACAGGGGTCCTTCTCTACACCTTC
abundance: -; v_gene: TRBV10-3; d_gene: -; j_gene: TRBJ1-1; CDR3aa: CAISDVGTTNTEAFF; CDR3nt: TGTGCCATCAGTGATGTGGGGACGACGAACACTGAAGCTTTCTTT
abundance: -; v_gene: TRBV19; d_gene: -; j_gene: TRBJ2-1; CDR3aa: CASSSLTPLTYNEQFF; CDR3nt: TGTGCCAGTAGTTCCCTGACTCCCTTGACCTACAATGAGCAGTTCTTC
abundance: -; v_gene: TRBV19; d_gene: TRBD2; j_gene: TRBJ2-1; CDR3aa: CASSRTSGYNEQFF; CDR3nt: TGTGCCAGTAGTCGGACTAGCGGCTACAATGAGCAGTTCTTC
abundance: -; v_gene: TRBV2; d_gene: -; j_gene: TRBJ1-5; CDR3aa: CASSEVHPYSNQPQHF; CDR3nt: TGTGCCAGCAGTGAAGTTCACCCTTATAGCAATCAGCCCCAGCATTTT
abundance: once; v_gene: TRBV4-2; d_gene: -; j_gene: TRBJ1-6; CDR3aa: CASSQVQDSPLHF; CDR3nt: TGTGCCAGCAGCCAAGTGCAGGATTCACCCCTCCACTTT
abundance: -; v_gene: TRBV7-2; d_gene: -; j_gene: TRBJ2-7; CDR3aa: CASSLGGERYEQYF; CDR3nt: TGTGCCAGCAGCTTAGGAGGGGAGCGCTACGAGCAGTACTTC
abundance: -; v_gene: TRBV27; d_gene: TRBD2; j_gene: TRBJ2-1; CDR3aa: CASSLSFRSGGALEQFF; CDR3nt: TGTGCCAGCAGTCTCTCTTTCAGGAGCGGGGGGGCCCTTGAGCAGTTCTTC
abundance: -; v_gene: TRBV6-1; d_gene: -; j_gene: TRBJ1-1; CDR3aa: CASRELSGGTEAFF; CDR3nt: TGTGCCAGCAGGGAATTATCGGGGGGCACTGAAGCTTTCTTT
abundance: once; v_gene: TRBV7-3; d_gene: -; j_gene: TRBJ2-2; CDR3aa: CASSLTARSGTGELFF; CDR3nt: TGTGCCAGCAGCTTAACGGCTAGATCGGGCACCGGGGAGCTGTTTTTT
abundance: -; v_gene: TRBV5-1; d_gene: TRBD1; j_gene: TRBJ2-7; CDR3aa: CASSTGQTSYEQYF; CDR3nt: TGCGCCAGCAGCACGGGACAGACCTCCTACGAGCAGTACTTC
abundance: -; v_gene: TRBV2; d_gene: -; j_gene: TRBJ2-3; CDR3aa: CASSEVSQGTDTQYF; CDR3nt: TGTGCCAGCAGTGAAGTTTCCCAGGGCACAGATACGCAGTATTTT
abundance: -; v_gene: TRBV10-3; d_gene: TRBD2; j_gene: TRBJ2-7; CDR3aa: CAISDSGTSGYEQYF; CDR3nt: TGTGCCATCAGTGACTCCGGGACTAGCGGATACGAGCAGTACTTC
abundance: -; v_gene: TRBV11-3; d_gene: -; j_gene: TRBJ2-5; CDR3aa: CASSPRSGVETQYF; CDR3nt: TGTGCCAGCAGCCCAAGGTCCGGGGTTGAGACCCAGTACTTC
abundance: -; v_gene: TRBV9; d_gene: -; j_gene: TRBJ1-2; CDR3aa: CASSVGNAQNGYTF; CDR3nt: TGTGCCAGCAGCGTAGGAAATGCCCAGAATGGCTACACCTTC
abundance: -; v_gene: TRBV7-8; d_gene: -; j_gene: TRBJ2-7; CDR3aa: CASSKALGYEQYF; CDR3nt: TGTGCCAGCAGTAAGGCCCTCGGGTACGAGCAGTACTTC
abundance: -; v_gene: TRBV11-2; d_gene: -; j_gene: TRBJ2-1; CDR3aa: CASSLAPGSYNEQFF; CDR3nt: TGTGCCAGCAGCTTAGCCCCCGGCTCCTACAATGAGCAGTTCTTC
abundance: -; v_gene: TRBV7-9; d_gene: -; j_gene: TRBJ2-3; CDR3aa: CASSSFGRVDTQYF; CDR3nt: TGTGCCAGCAGCTCATTTGGCAGGGTAGATACGCAGTATTTT
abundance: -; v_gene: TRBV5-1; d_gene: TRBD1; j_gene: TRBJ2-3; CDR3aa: CASSPTGGKPSTDTQYF; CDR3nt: TGCGCCAGCAGCCCAACAGGGGGCAAGCCTAGCACAGATACGCAGTATTTT
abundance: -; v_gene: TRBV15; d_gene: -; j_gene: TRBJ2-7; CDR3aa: CATSRLGGPDYEQYF; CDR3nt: TGTGCCACCAGCAGACTAGGGGGGCCCGACTACGAGCAGTACTTC
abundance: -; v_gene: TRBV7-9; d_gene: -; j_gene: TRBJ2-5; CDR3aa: CASSYHRGDAQETQYF; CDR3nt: TGTGCCAGCAGCTACCATAGGGGGGACGCGCAAGAGACCCAGTACTTC
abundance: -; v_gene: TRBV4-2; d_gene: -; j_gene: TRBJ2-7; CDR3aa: CASSQVGLLSRYF; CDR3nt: TGTGCCAGCAGCCAAGTTGGGCTGCTGAGTCGGTACTTC
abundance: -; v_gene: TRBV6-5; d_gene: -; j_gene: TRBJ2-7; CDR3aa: CASSYSTVSYEQYF; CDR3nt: TGTGCCAGCAGTTACTCGACGGTATCCTACGAGCAGTACTTC
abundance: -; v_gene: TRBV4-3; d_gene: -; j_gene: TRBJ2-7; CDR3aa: CASSQERTYYEQYF; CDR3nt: TGCGCCAGCAGCCAAGAAAGGACCTACTACGAGCAGTACTTC
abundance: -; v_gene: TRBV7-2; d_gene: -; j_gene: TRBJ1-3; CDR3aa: CASSLGPAGNTIYF; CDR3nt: TGTGCCAGCAGCTTAGGGCCCGCTGGAAACACCATATATTTT
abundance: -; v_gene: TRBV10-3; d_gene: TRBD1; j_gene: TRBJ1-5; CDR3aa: CAISDPGQGNQPQHF; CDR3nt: TGTGCCATCAGTGACCCAGGACAGGGAAATCAGCCCCAGCATTTT
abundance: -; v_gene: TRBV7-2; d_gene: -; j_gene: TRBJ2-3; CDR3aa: CASSPRYGSTDTQYF; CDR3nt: TGTGCCAGCAGCCCCCGGTACGGGAGTACAGATACGCAGTATTTT